These 8 T cell receptor beta chains originate from one sample sequenced in a study of early T cells in non-severe SARS-CoV-2 infection. TCRdb ran MiXCR on the 5' RACE reads and lists one entry per CDR3 protein. The table records about 45,000 distinct CDR3 sequences, around 10% of them present only once. Material: whole blood. The receptors originated from an adult who was a healthcare worker with PCR-confirmed SARS-CoV-2 infection or an uninfected control (not recorded which).

The V and J genes are TRBV7-9 and TRBJ2-1, with TRBD2 matching 15 bases. The CDR3 extends over 19 amino acids. V lost 5 bases and J lost 0; bases outside the gene matches: 8. CDR1 and CDR2 from the germline V gene are SEHNR and FQNEAQ (reference sequence). This chain's CDR3 is CASSPRTSGRASSYNEQFF. In nucleotides, the CDR3 is TGTGCCAGCAGCCCCCGGACTAGCGGGAGGGCAAGCTCCTACAATGAGCAGTTCTTC.

This clonotype was observed at least ten times. The V call is TRBV7-6, the J call TRBJ2-5, with TRBD2 matching over 14 bases. Germline V lookup: CDR1 SGHVS, CDR2 FNYEAQ. Trimming at V came to 3 bases and at J to 2 bases, leaving 2 bases not matched to a gene. The CDR3 has 16 amino acids. The CDR3 loop reads CASSLGLAGVQETQYF. CDR3 nucleotide sequence: TGTGCCAGCAGCTTGGGACTAGCGGGGGTTCAAGAGACCCAGTACTTC.

J is TRBJ2-1 and V is TRBV5-1; TRBD2 is a possible D gene (5 bases). This CDR3 has 16 residues. Germline V gene data show CDR1 as SGHRS and CDR2 as YFSETQ. The V and J ends lost 2 bases and 0 bases respectively, with 12 bases between them. The CDR3 DNA reads TGCGCCAGCAGCTTTACCGGGGTTAGCTCCTACAATGAGCAGTTCTTC. This gives the protein CASSFTGVSSYNEQFF.

In this sample, this clonotype turned up once. V and J are TRBV6-1 and TRBJ2-1; D remains ambiguous. Deletions cut 6 bases from V and 0 bases from J, with 6 bases between. The CDR3 is made up of 13 amino acids. Germline V gene data show CDR1 as MNHNS and CDR2 as SASEGT. The CDR3 bases are TGTGCCAGCAGGGCCAGCTCCTACAATGAGCAGTTCTTC. It is translated as CASRASSYNEQFF.

At least ten counts were recorded for this clonotype. The chain joins TRBV27 to TRBJ2-2; D gene ambiguous. The CDR3 is made up of 13 amino acids. Trimming removed 8 bases from V and 3 bases from J, with 10 bases in between. Per germline, CDR1 MNHEY and CDR2 SMNVEV (reference sequence). Here the CDR3 DNA reads TGTGCCAGCCGAGTTTATGACACCGGGGAGCTGTTTTTT. Translated: CASRVYDTGELFF.

By frequency in the sample, this clonotype is medium-sized. CDR3 sequence: CASSLAPRSTAQYF. The CDR3 coding sequence is TGTGCCAGCAGTTTGGCACCTAGATCTACGGCCCAGTACTTC. The rearrangement uses TRBV27 and TRBJ2-5; D is undetermined. Germline CDR1 MNHEY, CDR2 SMNVEV (reference sequence). The CDR3 runs 14 residues. The V end lost 3 bases, the J end lost 9 bases, and 17 bases lay between the germline ends.

The chain couples TRBV28 to TRBJ1-1; tentatively, D is TRBD1 (6 bases). The CDR3 contains 13 residues. The germline V and J ends were trimmed by 8 bases and 4 bases, with 14 bases remaining between them. Germline values: CDR1 MDHEN, CDR2 SYDVKM. CDR3 residues: CASCRLGGTEAFF. The CDR3 DNA follows: TGTGCCAGCTGTCGGTTAGGGGGCACTGAAGCTTTCTTT.

This clonotype has at least ten counts. The chain employs TRBV7-2 and TRBJ2-1; TRBD1 agrees at 7 bases. Looked up from germline, CDR1 is SGHTA and CDR2 is FQGNSA. The CDR3 spans 15 residues. V gave up 4 bases and J gave up 1 base; unmatched junction bases: 4. CDR3 sequence: CASSWDSQSYNEQFF. In DNA form, the CDR3 reads TGTGCCAGCAGCTGGGACAGCCAATCCTACAATGAGCAGTTCTTC.